The clone carrying this T cell receptor (beta chain) was detected ten times or more. The study amplified TCR beta CDR3 regions using RNA transcripts. First-round RT-PCR employed HTBI primers, with a second-round multiplex PCR after it. TCRdb passed the multiplex PCR reads through MiXCR, listing each CDR3 protein once. The table records about 400,000 distinct CDR3 sequences, 15% of them present only once. The data derive from a study of Graves' ophthalmopathy and Graves' hyperthyroidism. The authors diagnosed from clinical symptoms, serum thyroxine, TRAb, thyroid ultrasound and orbital computed tomography. Fresh peripheral blood (about 9 ml) yielded the PBMCs. The sequenced sample was peripheral blood. The receptor was derived from a woman younger than 30 with stable Graves' hyperthyroidism.

In DNA, the CDR3 is TGTGCCGCAGGGGGGATCACTGAAGCTTTCTTT. It translates to CAAGGITEAFF. The chain employs TRBV12-3 or TRBV12-4 and TRBJ1-1, with TRBD1 matching over 7 bases. The V segment lost 11 bases and the J segment 4 bases; nucleotides outside the gene matches: 4. The CDR3 sequence is 11 residues long.